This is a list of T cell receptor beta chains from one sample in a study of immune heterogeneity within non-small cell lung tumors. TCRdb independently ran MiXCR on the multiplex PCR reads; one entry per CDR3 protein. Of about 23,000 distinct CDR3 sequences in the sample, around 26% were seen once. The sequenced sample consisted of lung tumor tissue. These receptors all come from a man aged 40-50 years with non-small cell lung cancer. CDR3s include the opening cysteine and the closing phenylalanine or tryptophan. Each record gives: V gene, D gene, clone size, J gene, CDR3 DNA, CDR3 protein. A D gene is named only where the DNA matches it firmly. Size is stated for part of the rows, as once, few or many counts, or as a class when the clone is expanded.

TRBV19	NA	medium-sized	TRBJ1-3	TGTGCCAGTAGTAGGAAGAGCTCTGGAAACACCATATATTTT	CASSRKSSGNTIYF
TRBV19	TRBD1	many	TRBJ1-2	TGTGCCAGGAAGACAGGGTACTATGGCTACACCTTC	CARKTGYYGYTF
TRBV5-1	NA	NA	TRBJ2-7	TGCGCCAGCAGCTTTGGCACCTTGTACGAGCAGTACTTC	CASSFGTLYEQYF
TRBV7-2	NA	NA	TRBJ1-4	TGTGCCAGCAGATCTAGGACTGAGGTGGTTTTT	CASRSRTEVVF
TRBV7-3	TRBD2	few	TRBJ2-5	TGTGCCAGCAGCTTAAACGGCGGGGGGCAGGAGACCCAGTACTTC	CASSLNGGGQETQYF
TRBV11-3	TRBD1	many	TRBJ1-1	TGTGCCAGCAGCTTCCGGGACAGTGAAGCTTTCTTT	CASSFRDSEAFF
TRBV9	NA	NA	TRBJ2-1	TGTGCCAGCAGCGTCACTAGTTCCGATGAGCAGTTCTTC	CASSVTSSDEQFF
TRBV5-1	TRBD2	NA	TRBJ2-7	TGCGACAGCAGCTTGGTGGGGGGGGGTTCATCAAACGAGCAGTACTTC	CDSSLVGGGSSNEQYF
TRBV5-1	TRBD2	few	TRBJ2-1	TGCGCCAGCAGCTTGGAGGGAGGGCGAAATGAGCAGTTCTTC	CASSLEGGRNEQFF
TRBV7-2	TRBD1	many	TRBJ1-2	TGTGCCAGCAGCTTAGTAGGCAGGGGGTTGGGAGCTGATGGCTACACCTTC	CASSLVGRGLGADGYTF
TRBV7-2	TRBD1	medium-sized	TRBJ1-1	TGTGCCAGCAGCGTAACAGGGGGGCAAGTCGCTGAAGCTTTCTTT	CASSVTGGQVAEAFF
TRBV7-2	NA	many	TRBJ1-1	TGTGCCAGCAGCTTAGGACCGGGGAGTCATGGAGCTTTCTTT	CASSLGPGSHGAFF
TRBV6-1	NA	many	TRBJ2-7	TGTGCCAGCAGTGCGGGGGACACGAGCTCCTACGAGCAGTACTTC	CASSAGDTSSYEQYF
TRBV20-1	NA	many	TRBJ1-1	TGCAGTGCTAGAGGCGTTTCCACTGAAGCTTTCTTT	CSARGVSTEAFF
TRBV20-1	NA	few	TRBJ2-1	TGCAGTGCCAACGGACAGTTCAGCTCCTACAATGAGCAGTTCTTC	CSANGQFSSYNEQFF
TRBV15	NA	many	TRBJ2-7	TGTGCCACCAGCAGCAGTGGGACTTTTAGCGAGCAGTACTTC	CATSSSGTFSEQYF
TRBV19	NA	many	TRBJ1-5	TGTGCCAGCCAACAGGGCAGGAGCCTTAATCAGCCCCAGCATTTT	CASQQGRSLNQPQHF
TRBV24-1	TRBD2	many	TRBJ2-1	TGTGCCACCAGTGATCAGACTAGCGGACCCTACAATGAGCAGTTCTTC	CATSDQTSGPYNEQFF
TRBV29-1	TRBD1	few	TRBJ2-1	TGCAGCATTGACAGGGGGAGCTCCTACAATGAGCAGTTCTTC	CSIDRGSSYNEQFF
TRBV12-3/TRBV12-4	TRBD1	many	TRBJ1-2	TGTGCCAGCACGGGACAGGGTCGGTACACCTTC	CASTGQGRYTF
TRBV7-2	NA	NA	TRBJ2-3	TGTGCCAGCAGCCGGGGCGGCGGTACGCAGTATTTT	CASSRGGGTQYF
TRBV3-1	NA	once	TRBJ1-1	TGTGCCAGCAGCCATGTAGGCACTGAAGGTTTCTTT	CASSHVGTEGFF
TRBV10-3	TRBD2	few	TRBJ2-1	TGTGCCATCAGTGAGAACTCGGGACTACGGTACAATGAGCAGTTCTTC	CAISENSGLRYNEQFF
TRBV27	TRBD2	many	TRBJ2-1	TGTGCCAGCAGTCCGGCGACCGGACTAGTGTCGGTCTTC	CASSPATGLVSVF
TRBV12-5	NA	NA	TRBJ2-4	TGTGCTAGTGGAGTTGGGGCTGACATTCAGTACTTC	CASGVGADIQYF
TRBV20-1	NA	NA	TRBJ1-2	TGCAGTGCTAGAGCCGGGATAGGGGTTGGCTACACCTTC	CSARAGIGVGYTF
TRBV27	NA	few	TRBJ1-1	TGTGCCAGCAGTGAAGCCCCGTCAACGAACACTGAAGCTTTCTTT	CASSEAPSTNTEAFF
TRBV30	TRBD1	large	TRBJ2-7	TGTGCCGCCCGGGGACAGGGTATCCACGAGCAGTACTTC	CAARGQGIHEQYF
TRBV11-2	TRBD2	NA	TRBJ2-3	TGTGCCAGCAGCTCCCATTTAGCGGGAGGCGATACGCAGTATTTT	CASSSHLAGGDTQYF
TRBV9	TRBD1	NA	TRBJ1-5	TGTGCCAACAGCCCCTCAGGGGGCTTGCAGCCCCAGCATTTT	CANSPSGGLQPQHF
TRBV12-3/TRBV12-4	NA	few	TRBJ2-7	TGTGCCAGCAGTTTAGCTACCTACGAGCAGTACTTC	CASSLATYEQYF
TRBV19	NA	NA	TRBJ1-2	TGTGCCAGTAGTAGCCCCTCGACCAGCACCGCAATGAGTGGCTACACCTTC	CASSSPSTSTAMSGYTF
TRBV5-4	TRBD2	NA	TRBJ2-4	TGTGCCAGCAGCACTAGCGGGGGGGCCCAAAATGTCATTCAGTACTTC	CASSTSGGAQNVIQYF
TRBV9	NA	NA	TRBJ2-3	TGTGCCAGCAGAGTAAAGTCCATGCCTAGCACAGATACGCAGTATTTT	CASRVKSMPSTDTQYF
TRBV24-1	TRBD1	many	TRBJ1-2	TGTGCCACCAGTGACTGGGGACAGGGGGCGAACTATGGCTACACCTTC	CATSDWGQGANYGYTF
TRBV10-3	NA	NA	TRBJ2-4	TGTGCCATCAGCGGGACACCTGGGGACATTCAGTACTTC	CAISGTPGDIQYF
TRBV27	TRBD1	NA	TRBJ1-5	TGTGCCAGCAGGCCTGACCAGGGGGGGAATCAGCCCCAGCATTTT	CASRPDQGGNQPQHF
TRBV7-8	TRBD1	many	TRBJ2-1	TGTGCCTCTAGACAGGGGGTCCCTTATGAGCAGTTCTTC	CASRQGVPYEQFF
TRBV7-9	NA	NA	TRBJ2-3	TGTGCCAGCAGCTTAGGAGGGGGAGGCACAGAGACGCAGTATTTT	CASSLGGGGTETQYF
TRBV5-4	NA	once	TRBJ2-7	TGTGCCAGCAGCTTGGCGGCAGTTATGTACGAGCAGTACTTC	CASSLAAVMYEQYF
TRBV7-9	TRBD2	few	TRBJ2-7	TGTGCCAGCAGCTTAGTCTCTAGCGGGAGTTCCTACGAGCAGTACTTC	CASSLVSSGSSYEQYF
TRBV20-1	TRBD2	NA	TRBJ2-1	TGCAGTGCCGGGAACCGGGGGGGGCAGTTCTTC	CSAGNRGGQFF
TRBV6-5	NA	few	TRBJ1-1	TGTGCCAGCAGTTACTCGCGGGGGAACACTGAAGCTTTCTTT	CASSYSRGNTEAFF
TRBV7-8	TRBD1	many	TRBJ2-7	TGTGCCAGCAACCTACAGGGGCTCTTCTACGAGCAGTACTTC	CASNLQGLFYEQYF
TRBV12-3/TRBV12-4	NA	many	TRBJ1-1	TGTGCCAGCAGTTTAGCGGTTGAAGCTTTCTTT	CASSLAVEAFF
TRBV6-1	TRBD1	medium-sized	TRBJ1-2	TGTGCCAGCAGCACAGGGGCCTATGGCTACACCTTC	CASSTGAYGYTF
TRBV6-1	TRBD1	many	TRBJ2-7	TGTGCCGGGTGGACAGGCTACGAGCAGTACTTC	CAGWTGYEQYF
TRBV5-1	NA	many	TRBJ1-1	TGCGCCAGCAGAAATTCGCTCTTGAACACTGAAGCTTTCTTT	CASRNSLLNTEAFF
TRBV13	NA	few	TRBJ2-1	TGTGCCAGCAGCGCCCCCGGCGGGGATATCTCCTACAATGAGCAGTTCTTC	CASSAPGGDISYNEQFF